This record looks at one TCR beta chain sequence and its context. Its antigen is currently unknown. CDR1 and CDR2 from the germline V gene are PRHDT and FYEKMQ (reference sequence). The CDR3 sequence is 15 residues long. Trimming took off 0 bases at V and 6 bases at J, with 15 bases between the two ends. Systemic immunosuppression or autoimmune disease history was grounds to exclude patients. This record comes from a study of OX40 agonist ivuxolimab in advanced cancers. Study-wide background: Hepatocellular carcinoma, melanoma, renal cell or head and neck cancer was diagnosed in the dose-escalation patients. Findings of the study overall: CD4+ and CD8+ T cells in blood underwent clonal expansion by week 6 at 0.1 to 3.0 mg/kg. CD8+ T cells (on average) carried more expanded clones than CD4+ T cells.

The data were produced by immunoSEQ multiplex PCR, yet TCRdb's version contains in-frame clones alone and is incomplete. This sample has 40,000 to 50,000 clones, with 86% found just once. Sequenced material: CD4+ or CD8+ T cells sorted from blood, taken in a trial of the OX40 agonist ivuxolimab. The source of this sequence is an adult with an advanced solid tumor such as melanoma, head and neck, liver or kidney cancer. V and J are TRBV13 and TRBJ2-7; no reliable D call. The CDR3, as DNA: TGTGCCAGCAGCTTAGGGGCTAGTAAAGGTCGCGAGCAGTACTTC. Translated: CASSLGASKGREQYF. Together with reference TRBV13 and TRBJ2-7, the CDR3 gives the full variable domain: AAGVIQSPRHLIKEKRETATLKCYPIPRHDTVYWYQQGPGQDPQFLISFYEKMQSDKGSIPDRFSAQQFSDYHSELNMSSLELGDSALYFCASSLGASKGREQYFGPGTRLTVT.